The next 5 T cell receptor beta chains were all read from a single sample in a study of CD8 T cells in Susac syndrome. After extraction with the RNeasy kit, roughly 0.45 to 1 ug of the RNA was reverse transcribed using random hexamers. Each CDR3 protein gets one entry after TCRdb re-called the immunoSEQ multiplex PCR reads with MiXCR. Here the sample spans 110,000 or so distinct CDR3 sequences, roughly 92% being singletons. The sequencing sample was made of CD4+ T cells from PBMCs. These receptors were collected from a human donor in good health.

Only one count was recorded for this clonotype. The V call is TRBV4-2, the J call TRBJ2-1, with 8 bases fitting TRBD2. J lost 7 bases, V lost 2 bases, and 10 bases had no gene match. This CDR3 has 16 residues. Germline-derived CDR1 and CDR2 are LGHNA and YNFKEQ. The CDR3 region has the DNA TGTGCCAGCAGCCAAAGGGAAGCGGGAGTAAGGAATGAGCAGTTCTTC. As protein: CASSQREAGVRNEQFF.

The rearrangement joins TRBV2 to TRBJ2-1; 7 nucleotides match TRBD2. Germline assignment: CDR1 SNHLY and CDR2 FYNNEI. This CDR3 contains 13 residues. The V segment lost 11 bases and the J segment 1 base; nucleotides outside the gene matches: 5. CDR3: CASAGVSYNEQFF. In nucleotides, the CDR3 is TGTGCCTCGGCGGGAGTGTCCTACAATGAGCAGTTCTTC.

The rearrangement uses TRBV19 and TRBJ1-1; D remains unclear. Trimming took off 7 bases at V and 3 bases at J, with 18 bases between the two ends. Germline CDR1 and CDR2: LNHDA and SQIVND (reference sequence). The CDR3 is 15 amino acids. In DNA form, the CDR3 reads TGTGCCAGTACCCCGGGAGAGGGTGTGGACACTGAAGCTTTCTTT. Its protein is CASTPGEGVDTEAFF.

V usage is TRBV27 and J usage is TRBJ2-1, with TRBD2 matching over 7 bases. The J segment lost 10 bases and the V segment lost 6 bases, leaving 3 bases of the junction unmatched. CDR1 is MNHEY, CDR2 SMNVEV, per germline (reference sequence). This CDR3 region has 11 residues. The CDR3 sequence is CASSSLAEQFF. CDR3 in DNA: TGTGCCAGCAGCTCACTAGCGGAGCAGTTCTTC.

This chain joins TRBV7-6 and TRBJ1-2; D is ambiguous. This CDR3 region has 13 residues. Trimming shortened V by 5 bases and J by 8 bases, and 15 bases separated the two germline ends. The germline V gene has CDR1 SGHVS and CDR2 FNYEAQ. This CDR3 reads CASSPGPDGGYTF. The CDR3 nucleotides read TGTGCCAGCAGCCCCGGGCCGGATGGGGGCTACACCTTC.